The entry that follows covers one T cell receptor beta chain sequence. The sample belongs to a study of monozygotic twins with cystic fibrosis. The assay was immunoSEQ multiplex PCR, and TCRdb's table has in-frame clones only and misses some. The sample holds 8,000 to 10,000 clones; about 91% are singletons and the top ten take around 5%. The V gene's germline CDR1 is SGHNT and CDR2 YYREEE (reference sequence). Trimming removed 2 bases from V and 8 bases from J, with 7 bases in between. This CDR3 is 12 amino acids long. This TCR was recovered from a boy aged 2 to 10 with cystic fibrosis. The sequencing input was blood. V and J are TRBV5-4 and TRBJ1-4; the D is unclear. CDR3 region: CASSLSGEKLFF. Written as DNA, the CDR3 is TGTGCCAGCAGCTTATCCGGCGAAAAACTGTTTTTT.